This passage covers 17 T cell receptor beta chains from one sample sequenced in a study of cytotoxic CD8 clonotypes in ibrutinib-treated CLL. TCRdb's table, derived via immunoSEQ multiplex PCR, lists solely in-frame clones and lacks some. The table shows about 130,000 clones, with around four fifths occurring only once. The sequencing here drew on PBMCs, taken after 24 months of ibrutinib treatment. These receptors were obtained from a human donor with chronic lymphocytic leukemia.

The chain joins TRBV19 to TRBJ1-3; D gene ambiguous. From germline, CDR1 is LNHDA and CDR2 SQIVND (reference sequence). This CDR3 has 12 amino acids. Trimming cost V 5 bases and J 2 bases, with 4 bases left between them. CDR3 loop: CASSAPGNTIYF. The CDR3 nucleotides are TGTGCCAGTAGTGCGCCTGGAAACACCATATATTTT.

This chain uses TRBV19 with TRBJ2-1; D unresolved. The V end was cut by 3 bases, the J end by 5 bases, with 8 bases between. The CDR3 is 13 residues long. Germline loops: CDR1 LNHDA, CDR2 SQIVND (reference sequence). CDR3 loop: CASSISRNNEQFF. The CDR3 region has the DNA TGTGCCAGTAGTATTTCCAGAAACAATGAGCAGTTCTTC.

This chain links TRBV7-9 with TRBJ1-1; D is unclear. Trimming took 1 base from V and 8 from J, leaving 14 bases between them. The CDR3 loop spans 14 amino acids. CDR1 is SEHNR and CDR2 is FQNEAQ in the germline V gene (reference sequence). Here the CDR3 reads CASSLGSDVSEAFF. For the CDR3, the DNA is TGTGCCAGCAGCTTAGGTTCAGACGTTTCGGAAGCTTTCTTT.

This clone was found once. The chain has TRBV7-2 and TRBJ2-7; D remains unclear. The CDR3 has 15 residues. V was trimmed by 3 bases and J by 6 bases, leaving 18 bases between them. Germline lookup yields CDR1 SGHTA and CDR2 FQGNSA. CDR3 DNA sequence: TGTGCCAGCAGCTTGGGTTGGTCCCGGTTTGGCGAGCAGTACTTC. This translates into CASSLGWSRFGEQYF. Drawing the rest from reference TRBV7-2 and TRBJ2-7, the complete variable domain is GAGVSQSPSNKVTEKGKDVELRCDPISGHTALYWYRQSLGQGLEFLIYFQGNSAPDKSGLPSDRFSAERTGGSVSTLTIQRTQQEDSAVYLCASSLGWSRFGEQYFGPGTRLTVT.

V gene TRBV1 combines with J gene TRBJ2-5; the table calls TRBD2, which could not be checked here. TRBV1 is described as a pseudogene. The CDR3 length is 16 residues. The CDR3: CTSSQVPLSGDGTQYF. The CDR3 DNA reads TGCACCAGCAGCCAAGTCCCACTCTCGGGGGATGGGACCCAGTACTTC.

V is TRBV28 and J is TRBJ2-7; tentatively, D is TRBD1 (5 bases). CDR3 size: 14 residues. CDR1 is MDHEN, CDR2 SYDVKM, per germline. Trimming removed 5 bases at V and 3 bases at J, with 14 bases between. DNA for the CDR3: TGTGCCAGCAGTCCGGCAGGGTCGGTCTACGAGCAGTACTTC. Its translation: CASSPAGSVYEQYF.

V and J are TRBV27 and TRBJ2-7, with D perhaps matching TRBD1 or TRBD2 (5 bases each). CDR1 and CDR2 from the germline V gene are MNHEY and SMNVEV (reference sequence). The V end was cut by 5 bases, the J end by 0 bases, with 14 bases between. The CDR3 extends over 15 amino acids. CDR3 in amino acids: CASSPTRDGSYEQYF. DNA of the CDR3: TGTGCCAGCAGTCCTACCCGGGACGGCTCCTACGAGCAGTACTTC.

The chain is built from TRBV15 and TRBJ1-5, with 8 positions matching TRBD1. Per the germline V gene, CDR1 is LNHNV and CDR2 is YYDKDF (reference sequence). V was pared by 5 bases and J by 0 bases, with 9 bases of the junction left unmatched. The CDR3 totals 17 residues. The CDR3 here is CATSRARTGNSNQPQHF. CDR3 coding DNA: TGTGCCACCAGCCGGGCGCGGACAGGGAATAGCAATCAGCCCCAGCATTTT.

The chain uses TRBV5-4 and TRBJ2-2; TRBD2 matches at 8 bases. Germline assignment: CDR1 SGHNT and CDR2 YYREEE (reference sequence). Trimming took 0 bases from V and 5 from J; bases not matched to a gene: 9. The CDR3 contains 17 residues. CDR3 DNA sequence: TGTGCCAGCAGCTTGGCCACCGGGGGGGCTAGGACCGGGGAGCTGTTTTTT. It specifies CASSLATGGARTGELFF.

This clone was picked up a small number of times. This chain joins TRBV5-1 and TRBJ1-1, with no clear D. Germline V gene data show CDR1 as SGHRS and CDR2 as YFSETQ. The CDR3 runs 15 residues. V lost 0 bases and J 2 bases, leaving 11 bases between the germline ends. The CDR3 nucleotides are TGCGCCAGCAGCTTGGCCGGAACAGTTAACACTGAAGCTTTCTTT. Protein product: CASSLAGTVNTEAFF.

This chain joins TRBV19 and TRBJ2-2, with D possibly being TRBD2 (6 bases). This CDR3 is 15 amino acids long. Trimming pared 3 bases from V and 5 bases from J, leaving 13 bases between. Germline CDR1 is LNHDA and CDR2 is SQIVND (reference sequence). The CDR3 coding sequence is TGTGCCAGTAGTATCAGGGAGGTTCGAACCGGGGAGCTGTTTTTT. Protein product: CASSIREVRTGELFF.

The chain joins TRBV11-3 to TRBJ1-1; TRBD1 aligns across 7 bases. The J segment lost 5 bases and the V segment lost 5 bases, leaving 5 bases of the junction unmatched. The CDR3 extends over 13 amino acids. The germline V gene encodes CDR1 SGHNT and CDR2 YENEEA. In nucleotides, the CDR3 is TGTGCCAGCAGCCACAGGGGCGGGACTGAAGCTTTCTTT. It codes for CASSHRGGTEAFF.

The CDR3 DNA is TGTGCCAGCTCGGGGTGGGGGAACTATGGCTACACCTTC. Its translation is CASSGWGNYGYTF. This chain connects TRBV6-5 to TRBJ1-2; tentative D call: TRBD1 (5 bases). Germline V gene lookup returns CDR1 MNHEY and CDR2 SVGAGI. The CDR3 is 13 amino acids. Between the trimmed V and J ends, which lost 8 bases and 2 bases, there was a span of 12 bases.

This clone was counted a few times. Germline and junction disagree at one end, which may indicate a read error. The chain uses TRBV2 and TRBJ2-3; no firm D call. In germline, CDR1 is SNHLY, CDR2 FYNNEI. The CDR3 covers 10 residues. In DNA, the CDR3 is TGTGCCAGCAGTGAAGCGGTGGGTAGGTTT. Encoded protein: CASSEAVGRF.

The CDR3 DNA reads as TGTGCCAGCAGCCCCAGGACAGGGACCTCCTACAATGAGCAGTTCTTC. Translated, it gives CASSPRTGTSYNEQFF. This chain links TRBV5-4 with TRBJ2-1, with TRBD1 identical over 8 bases. The CDR3 loop spans 16 amino acids. Germline CDR1 SGHNT, CDR2 YYREEE (reference sequence). Germline trimming cut 4 bases from V and 0 bases from J; bases unmatched to any gene: 6.

The V and J genes are TRBV27 and TRBJ2-7; no clear D. V lost 4 bases to trimming and J lost 5 bases, with 12 bases between them. CDR1 and CDR2 from the germline V gene are MNHEY and SMNVEV (reference sequence). This CDR3 spans 13 amino acids. The CDR3 spells CASSSGLSNEQYF. The CDR3 nucleotides read TGTGCCAGCAGTTCTGGCCTTTCGAACGAGCAGTACTTC.

The chain couples TRBV4-1 to TRBJ1-6; no clear D gene. In germline, CDR1 is MGHRA, CDR2 YSYEKL. CDR3 length: 14 residues. V lost 1 base to trimming and J lost 8 bases, with 9 bases between them. This CDR3 reads CASSQVGGDSPLHF. CDR3 coding DNA: TGCGCCAGCAGCCAAGTAGGTGGGGATTCACCCCTCCACTTT.